The sequence of this T cell receptor (beta chain) was determined in a study of blood T cell repertoires in COVID-19. For the study at large: Italy, Spain and the United States were the sources of the convalescent and acute COVID-19 samples. T cells, B-cell-depleted T cells, or PBMCs provided the cDNA or gDNA that served as material.

This CDR3 is 13 amino acids long. V lost 8 bases, J lost 6 bases, and 6 bases stayed unmatched. Germline CDR1 and CDR2: LGHDT and YNNKEL (reference sequence). As processed by the authors: Reference gene primer amplification gave nucleated cell count estimates. The protocol was immunoSEQ multiplex PCR, while the TCRdb copy is restricted to in-frame clones and leaves out a portion. The V and J calls and clone size are taken from that table; D and trimming were inferred from the DNA. The table has a few hundred thousand clones, 88% seen once. This sequence was found in a woman in her 50s with active or convalescent COVID-19. The chain links TRBV3-1 (or the pseudogene TRBV3-2) to TRBJ2-7; 11 bases are a match to TRBD1. The sequenced sample was peripheral blood. For the CDR3, the DNA is TGTGCCAGCGGACAGGGGGCGCTTGGCGAGCAGTACTTC. Translating gives CASGQGALGEQYF.